The sequence of this T cell receptor (beta chain) was determined in a study of T cell responses to AZD1222 COVID-19 vaccine. Study-level findings and limits: After two AZD1222 doses, spike-specific TCR breadth and depth rose versus day 0.

Sequenced by immunoSEQ multiplex PCR; TCRdb stores in-frame clones only, minus some. The sample lists 70,000 to 95,000 clones; approximately 91% were seen once. V was clipped by 6 bases and J by 0 bases, with 5 bases between them. The CDR3 length is 13 residues. This clone showed up just a few times. Its target is not known. This chain uses TRBV12-3 or TRBV12-4 with TRBJ1-4; D gene ambiguous. Here the sequenced sample was peripheral blood, taken 28 days after the second AZD1222 dose. This sequence was found in an adult who received the AZD1222 COVID-19 vaccine. The CDR3, as DNA: TGTGCCAGCAGCAATGCAACTAATGAAAAACTGTTTTTT. Amino acids: CASSNATNEKLFF.